Given below is one T cell receptor (beta chain) in context. This specimen belongs to a study of blood T cell repertoires in COVID-19. At the level of the study: PBMCs, B-cell-depleted T cells, or T cells provided the cDNA or gDNA that made up the material.

Clinical histories supplied by participants themselves formed the basis of cohort assignment. Cohort 3 recovery required two negative PCRs, clearance, or symptom resolution. Deletions cut 5 bases from V and 0 bases from J, with 11 bases between. The germline V gene encodes CDR1 SGHVT and CDR2 SQSDAQ. CDR3 length: 15 residues. Original handling: Estimates of nucleated cell counts were drawn from the amplification of reference gene primers. The method was immunoSEQ multiplex PCR; TCRdb's version includes in-frame clones alone and lacks a portion of them. V and J calls and clone size are copied from that table; D and trimming were computed from the DNA. The table records 200,000 to 250,000 clones, approximately 84% of them present only once.

The source is a man aged 40-50 years who had recovered from COVID-19. The gene calls are TRBV7-4 and TRBJ1-5, with a possible D match to TRBD1 (6 bases). The sample comprised PBMCs or T cells enriched from blood (not recorded which). The CDR3 DNA follows: TGTGCCAGCAGCCCGGACAGAGATAGCAATCAGCCCCAGCATTTT. Its translation is CASSPDRDSNQPQHF.